The entry below gives a single T cell receptor (beta chain) sequence along with its context. Clones were read by immunoSEQ multiplex PCR, and TCRdb kept only the in-frame ones, dropping some. This sample has fewer than 250,000 clones, with around 80% found just once. This entry is derived from a study of blood T cell repertoires in COVID-19. The wider study: Samples taken during acute and convalescent COVID-19 were collected in the United States, Italy and Spain. T cells, B-cell-depleted T cells, or PBMCs supplied cDNA or gDNA.

The V and J ends lost 7 bases and 1 base, in that order; junction bases with no gene match: 4. The CDR3 runs 15 residues. Looked up from germline, CDR1 is LNHDA and CDR2 is SQIVND (reference sequence). The receptor's source is a human donor in a cohort sampled during active COVID-19. The genes are TRBV19 and TRBJ2-2; 9 bases fit TRBD2. Sequencing was performed on peripheral blood. The CDR3 DNA reads as TGTGCCAGTAAACCGACTAGCGGGAACACCGGGGAGCTGTTTTTT. Protein sequence: CASKPTSGNTGELFF.